Here is one T cell receptor beta chain with its context. Original analysis: Quantification of nucleated cells was approximated via reference gene primer amplification. The protocol was immunoSEQ multiplex PCR, while the TCRdb copy is restricted to in-frame clones and leaves out a portion. D and trimming were read from the DNA, whereas the V and J calls and clone size are those reported in that table. The top ten hold 0.85% to 0.9% of the sample, which has 250,000 to 350,000 clones, about 85% seen once. The CDR3 spans 18 residues. From germline, CDR1 is SGHTA and CDR2 FQGNSA. The V and J ends lost 4 bases and 2 bases, in that order; junction bases with no gene match: 8. This specimen belongs to a study of blood T cell repertoires in COVID-19. In the study overall: Acute and convalescent COVID-19 specimens originated in the United States, Italy and Spain. Sample material is recorded as cDNA or gDNA derived from T cells, B-cell-depleted T cells, or PBMCs.

Patients from Seattle were sampled longitudinally, starting during active infection. The chain links TRBV7-2 to TRBJ2-1; TRBD2 matches at 13 bases. Sequencing was carried out using peripheral blood. This TCR came from a human donor with COVID-19, enrolled during active disease. The donor label of this sample is uncertain. The CDR3 bases are TGTGCCAGCAGCTCCCGGACTAGCGGGAGCGGGGCCTACAATGAGCAGTTCTTC. Its translation: CASSSRTSGSGAYNEQFF.